The 18 T cell receptor beta chains below come from one sample, sequenced in a study of shared clonotypes between healthy human individuals. Assay: immunoSEQ multiplex PCR; the TCRdb copy retains only in-frame clones and omits some. The sample includes around 2,000,000 clones, 85% to 95% of them seen just once. Sequences were obtained from naive CD4+ T cells sorted from blood. Subset denoted: CD45RA+ positively selected. These receptors came from a man aged 18 to 35 in good health.

The gene calls are TRBV19 and TRBJ1-5, with D possibly being TRBD1 (6 bases). The CDR3 contains 13 residues. Germline V lookup: CDR1 LNHDA, CDR2 SQIVND (reference sequence). V lost 8 bases and J 6 bases, leaving 14 bases between the germline ends. For the CDR3, the DNA is TGTGCCAGTGGTACAGGGTTCGGTCAGCCCCAGCATTTT. This gives the protein CASGTGFGQPQHF.

Notes on this clone: Other DNA sequences from this sample encode an identical CDR3 as well. The rearrangement links TRBV10-3 to TRBJ2-2, with D uncertain. The germline V and J ends were trimmed by 3 bases and 4 bases, with 6 bases remaining between them. The CDR3 sequence is 13 residues long. Germline loops: CDR1 ENHRY, CDR2 SYGVKD. The CDR3 region is CAISESSTGELFF. In DNA form, the CDR3 reads TGTGCCATCAGTGAATCCTCCACCGGGGAGCTGTTTTTT.

CDR3 nucleotide sequence: TGTGCCAGCAACGAACCGGGACAGGGTCAAGAGACCCAGTACTTC. It yields the protein CASNEPGQGQETQYF. The rearrangement uses TRBV6-1 and TRBJ2-5; TRBD1 matches 9 bases. The germline V gene encodes CDR1 MNHNS and CDR2 SASEGT. The J segment lost 2 bases and the V segment lost 7 bases, leaving 8 bases of the junction unmatched. The CDR3 totals 15 residues.

This rearrangement joins TRBV5-1 to TRBJ1-4; no clear D gene. Trimming pared 1 base from V and 8 bases from J, leaving 12 bases between. Germline assignment: CDR1 SGHRS and CDR2 YFSETQ. This CDR3 contains 14 residues. CDR3 sequence: CASSLWWAGEKLFF. CDR3 nucleotide sequence: TGCGCCAGCAGCTTGTGGTGGGCCGGGGAAAAACTGTTTTTT.

The V and J genes are TRBV27 and TRBJ2-5; D might be TRBD1 (6 bases). The CDR3 totals 15 residues. CDR1 is MNHEY, CDR2 SMNVEV, per germline (reference sequence). The V gene lost 6 bases and the J gene lost 5 bases, with 19 bases spanning the gap. The CDR3 sequence is CASSPGTSRAETQYF. The CDR3 coding sequence is TGTGCCAGCAGCCCCGGGACATCACGAGCGGAGACCCAGTACTTC.

There are many counts of this clone. The genes are TRBV27 and TRBJ1-5, with D possibly matching TRBD1 (6 bases). Germline V gene lookup returns CDR1 MNHEY and CDR2 SMNVEV (reference sequence). CDR3 size: 15 residues. Trimming pared 3 bases from V and 3 bases from J, leaving 12 bases between. The CDR3 nucleotides are TGTGCCAGCAGTTTGACAGGACGGAACAATCAGCCCCAGCATTTT. This encodes CASSLTGRNNQPQHF.

The chain recombines TRBV10-1 with TRBJ2-2, with D tentatively TRBD2 (6 bases). Germline loops: CDR1 WNHNN, CDR2 SYGVQD (reference sequence). Trimming left V 7 bases short and J 7 bases short, with 16 bases between. The CDR3 loop spans 14 amino acids. The CDR3 sequence is CASKGLATDGELFF. The CDR3, as DNA: TGCGCCAGCAAAGGCCTAGCGACGGACGGGGAGCTGTTTTTT.

The rearrangement uses TRBV4-3 and TRBJ2-3; 11 bases match TRBD2. CDR1 is LGHNA, CDR2 YSLEER, per germline. This CDR3 has 16 residues. The J segment lost 5 bases and the V segment lost 6 bases, leaving 10 bases of the junction unmatched. The chain's CDR3 is CASRPRTSGRKDTQYF. CDR3 nucleotides: TGCGCCAGCAGACCTAGGACTAGCGGGCGTAAAGATACGCAGTATTTT.

The chain's CDR3 is CASSAIRTAYNYGYTF. The CDR3 DNA reads as TGTGCCAGCAGTGCCATTAGGACGGCTTATAACTATGGCTACACCTTC. The chain uses TRBV6-6 and TRBJ1-2, with D hard to call. The CDR3 has 16 amino acids. From germline, CDR1 is MNHNY and CDR2 SVGAGI (reference sequence). Trimming stripped 5 bases from V and 1 base from J, with 17 bases between.

The chain couples TRBV28 to TRBJ2-2; D is tentatively TRBD1 or TRBD2 (5 bases each). This CDR3 spans 14 amino acids. Between the trimmed V and J ends, which lost 6 bases and 1 base, there was a span of 9 bases. Germline loops: CDR1 MDHEN, CDR2 SYDVKM. CDR3 sequence: CASRHGGNTGELFF. Written as DNA, the CDR3 is TGTGCCAGCAGACATGGGGGGAACACCGGGGAGCTGTTTTTT.

The rearrangement joins TRBV7-9 to TRBJ1-1; the D is unclear. Germline V gene lookup returns CDR1 SEHNR and CDR2 FQNEAQ (reference sequence). V was trimmed by 0 bases and J by 0 bases, leaving 5 bases between them. This CDR3 region has 14 residues. In nucleotides, the CDR3 is TGTGCCAGCAGCTTAGCCATCCTGAACACTGAAGCTTTCTTT. It specifies CASSLAILNTEAFF.

V gene TRBV6-4 combines with J gene TRBJ1-5; TRBD1 matches at 9 bases. Trimming cost V 7 bases and J 6 bases; bases outside gene matches: 13. Looked up from germline, CDR1 is MRHNA and CDR2 is SNTAGT. This CDR3 region has 16 residues. The CDR3 DNA reads TGTGCCAGCAACCGGGACAGGGTAGGTGGTTGTCAGCCCCAGCATTTT. Translation: CASNRDRVGGCQPQHF.

The V and J genes are TRBV5-1 and TRBJ1-6; D gene uncertain. There are 12 residues in the CDR3. The germline gives CDR1 SGHRS, CDR2 YFSETQ. The V gene lost 5 bases and the J gene lost 12 bases, with 12 bases spanning the gap. CDR3 sequence reads: CASSWERGPLHF. DNA for the CDR3: TGCGCCAGCAGTTGGGAGAGAGGACCCCTCCACTTT.

The chain is built from TRBV5-1 and TRBJ2-1, with 7 bases that match TRBD1. The CDR3 extends over 15 amino acids. Germline CDR1 SGHRS, CDR2 YFSETQ. The V segment lost 4 bases and the J segment 8 bases; nucleotides outside the gene matches: 12. Here the CDR3 reads CASSRLKGAADEQFF. CDR3 coding DNA: TGCGCCAGCAGCCGTCTGAAGGGGGCGGCCGATGAGCAGTTCTTC.

The V call is TRBV15, the J call TRBJ2-7; tentative D call: TRBD2 (6 bases). The germline CDR1 and CDR2 sequences are LNHNV and YYDKDF (reference sequence). This CDR3 comprises 14 residues. The ends were cut back, 0 bases at V and 6 bases at J, with 12 bases in the middle. CDR3 DNA: TGTGCCACCAGCAGAGAAGGAGGGTCTCTCGAGCAGTACTTC. It encodes CATSREGGSLEQYF.

The chain couples TRBV7-9 to TRBJ1-2, with D possibly TRBD1 on 6 matching bases. The CDR3 spans 17 residues. Germline CDR1 and CDR2: SEHNR and FQNEAQ (reference sequence). The ends were cut back, 0 bases at V and 8 bases at J, with 22 bases in the middle. The CDR3 protein is CASSLALAVGAREGYTF. The CDR3 region has the DNA TGTGCCAGCAGCTTAGCTCTCGCAGTGGGGGCCCGGGAAGGCTACACCTTC.

The rearrangement joins TRBV6-5 to TRBJ1-1; 7 bases line up with TRBD1. The CDR3 covers 14 residues. The J segment lost 0 bases and the V segment lost 6 bases, leaving 4 bases of the junction unmatched. Germline values: CDR1 MNHEY, CDR2 SVGAGI. The CDR3 spells CASSHGTVNTEAFF. DNA of the CDR3: TGTGCCAGCAGCCACGGGACAGTGAACACTGAAGCTTTCTTT.

This chain uses TRBV7-2 with TRBJ2-3, with 9 bases aligning to TRBD1. Germline CDR1 is SGHTA and CDR2 is FQGNSA. The CDR3 runs to 19 residues. V gave up 0 bases and J gave up 1 base; unmatched junction bases: 11. The CDR3 loop reads CASSLATSWGQGGTDTQYF. In DNA form, the CDR3 reads TGTGCCAGCAGCTTAGCTACATCCTGGGGACAGGGTGGCACAGATACGCAGTATTTT.